This T cell receptor beta chain is drawn from a study of cytomegalovirus exposure and HLA in healthy donors. Turning to the study itself: Across around 400 genotyped donors, about 86% landed in the Caucasian-associated ancestry cluster. Overall study results and limits: Sequencing probably produced one cluster of sequence variants that were highly shared.

CDR3 length: 14 residues. After removal of 5 bases from V and 4 bases from J, the junction contained 4 bases not matched to a gene. CDR1 and CDR2 from the germline V gene are SGHNT and YYREEE (reference sequence). This PCR relied on a set of 60 Vbeta primers and 13 Jbeta primers. The table came from immunoSEQ multiplex PCR; TCRdb's copy has only in-frame clones and leaves some out. The top ten clones hold about 1.4% of a sample with 210,000 or so clones, approximately 83% of them seen once. In regard to this clone: The target antigen is unknown.

The sequence was collected from a girl aged 5-17 years in good health and CMV-seronegative. The chain couples TRBV5-4 to TRBJ2-5; TRBD2 aligns across 11 bases. Specimen: PBMCs. For the CDR3, the DNA is TGTGCCAGCAGATTTAGCGGGGGGGGAGAGACCCAGTACTTC. This sequence encodes CASRFSGGGETQYF. Supplemented by reference TRBV5-4 and TRBJ2-5, the full variable domain reads ETGVTQSPTHLIKTRGQQVTLRCSSQSGHNTVSWYQQALGQGPQFIFQYYREEENGRGNFPPRFSGLQFPNYSSELNVNALELDDSALYLCASRFSGGGETQYFGPGTRLLVL.